This is a list of T cell receptor beta chains from one sample in a study of blood T cell repertoires in COVID-19. TCRdb's table, derived via immunoSEQ multiplex PCR, lists solely in-frame clones and lacks some. The table has 200,000 or so clones, roughly nine tenths seen once. Sequencing used peripheral blood. Receptors were obtained from a man between 65 and 85 years old with active or convalescent COVID-19. CDR3s include the opening cysteine and the closing phenylalanine or tryptophan.

v_gene	CDR3aa
TRBV11-2	CASSLASPMRVHYEQYF
TRBV30	CAWSVNRGPYNEQFF
TRBV6-5	CASIGQIDQPQHF
TRBV19	CASSMSGSSTDTQYF
TRBV29-1	CSATEGAYGYTF
TRBV30	CAWSQGGAGTGELFF
TRBV7-8	CASQPGLANNEQFF
TRBV19	CASSTGGATYNSPLHF
TRBV11-2	CASRGGGQETQYF
TRBV18	CASSPTGVDQPQHF
TRBV6-2/TRBV6-3	CASSYYGQPGVSNQPQHF
TRBV6-5	CASSFWGQGSPLHF
TRBV6-6	CASSRHRPGTIYF
TRBV5-4	CASSLKWTEGYEQYF
TRBV25-1	CASSEEYRVGFYEQYF
TRBV18	CASSPPNTGELFF
TRBV5-5	CASAVDVRNYGYTF
TRBV6-6	CASSYLESKSPLHF
TRBV27	CASSSGVSVINYGYTF
TRBV6-2/TRBV6-3	CASSRGTDNTEAFF
TRBV2	CASTVKGGGGTGVSDTQYF
TRBV9	CASSPHGGVNTEAFF
TRBV11-3	CASGRGAGGNEQFF
TRBV7-9	CASSLAPAGTEGNQPQHF
TRBV30	CAWLEAVALYTF
TRBV6-6	CASSYTRVEKLFF
TRBV7-2	CASSDAGLGYEQYF
TRBV5-1	CASSLNPLRGRVETQYF
TRBV28	CASSLSITGFEAFF
TRBV7-2	CASSLGLTNTGELFF
TRBV7-9	CASSLGDIPGYTF
TRBV12-3/TRBV12-4	CASTTTGEPQHF
TRBV7-6	CASSQGQGTGNTIYF
TRBV5-6	CASSLAFVLYEQYF
TRBV7-9	CASSTTPDRTNYEQYF
TRBV10-2	CASSESKLDNEQFF
TRBV5-1	CASSFKRNTEAFF
TRBV30	CAWSVQGANSLKYF
TRBV5-1	CASTLAGTHTDTQYF
TRBV5-6	CASSRLRADSTDTQYF
TRBV3-1/TRBV3-2	CASSHGVSITEAFF
TRBV11-2	CASSFLPGRGAKNIQYF
TRBV28	CASSHLRGRASYF
TRBV7-8	CASSFQAQETQYF
TRBV7-8	CASSLAGVSGANVLTF
TRBV9	CASSVDGASGETQYF
TRBV28	CASRSGGAGTDTQYF
TRBV7-9	CASSLIGHTGDTGELFF
TRBV24-1	CATSDTRTSGGYQETQYF
TRBV4-2	CASSQNRGPWHTEAFF
TRBV5-5	CASSRSSGGAGDTQYF
TRBV27	CASSFRTGASEAFF